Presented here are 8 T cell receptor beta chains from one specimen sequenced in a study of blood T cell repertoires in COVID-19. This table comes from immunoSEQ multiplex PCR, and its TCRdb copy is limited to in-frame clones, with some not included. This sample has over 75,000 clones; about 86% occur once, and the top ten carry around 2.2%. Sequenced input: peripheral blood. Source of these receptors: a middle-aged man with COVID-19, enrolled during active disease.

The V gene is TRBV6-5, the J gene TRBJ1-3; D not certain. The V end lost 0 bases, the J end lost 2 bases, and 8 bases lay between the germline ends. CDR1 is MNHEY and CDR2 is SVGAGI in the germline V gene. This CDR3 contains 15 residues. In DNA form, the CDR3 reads TGTGCCAGCAGTTACTCTGGGCTGGCTGGAAACACCATATATTTT. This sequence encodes CASSYSGLAGNTIYF.

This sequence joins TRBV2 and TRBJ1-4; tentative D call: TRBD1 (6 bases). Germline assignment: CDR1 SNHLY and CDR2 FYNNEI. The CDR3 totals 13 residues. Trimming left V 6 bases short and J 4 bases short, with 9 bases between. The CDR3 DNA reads TGTGCCAGCAGGGCAGGGGTTAATGAAAAACTGTTTTTT. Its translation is CASRAGVNEKLFF.

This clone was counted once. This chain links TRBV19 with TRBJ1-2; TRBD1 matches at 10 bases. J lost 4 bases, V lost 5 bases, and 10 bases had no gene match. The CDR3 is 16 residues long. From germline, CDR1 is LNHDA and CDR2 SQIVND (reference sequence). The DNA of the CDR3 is TGTGCCAGTAGTCCCGGGACAGGGGTTGAGGTCTATGGCTACACCTTC. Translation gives CASSPGTGVEVYGYTF.

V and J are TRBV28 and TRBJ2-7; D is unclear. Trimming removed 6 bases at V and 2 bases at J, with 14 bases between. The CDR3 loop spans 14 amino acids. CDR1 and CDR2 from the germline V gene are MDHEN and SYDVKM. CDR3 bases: TGTGCCAGCAGCCCTCCGACTGCCCCCTACGAGCAGTACTTC. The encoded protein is CASSPPTAPYEQYF.

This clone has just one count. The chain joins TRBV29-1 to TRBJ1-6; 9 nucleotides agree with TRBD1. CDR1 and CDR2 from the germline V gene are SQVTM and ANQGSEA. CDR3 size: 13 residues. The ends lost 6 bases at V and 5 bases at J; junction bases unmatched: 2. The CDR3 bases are TGCAGCGTAAGACAGGGGGATAATTCACCCCTCCACTTT. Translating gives CSVRQGDNSPLHF.

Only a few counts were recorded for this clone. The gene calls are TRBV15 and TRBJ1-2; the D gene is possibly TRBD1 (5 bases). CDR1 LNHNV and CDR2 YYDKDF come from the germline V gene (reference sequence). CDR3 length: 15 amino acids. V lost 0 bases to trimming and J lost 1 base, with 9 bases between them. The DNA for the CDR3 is TGTGCCACCAGCAGAGATCTGGGGCTTAACTATGGCTACACCTTC. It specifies CATSRDLGLNYGYTF.

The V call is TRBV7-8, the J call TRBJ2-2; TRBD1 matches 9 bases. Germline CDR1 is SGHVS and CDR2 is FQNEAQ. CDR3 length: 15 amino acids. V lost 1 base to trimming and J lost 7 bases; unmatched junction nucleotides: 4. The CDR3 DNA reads TGTGCCAGCAGCTTAGGGACAGGGGCCCACGGGGAGCTGTTTTTT. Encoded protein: CASSLGTGAHGELFF.

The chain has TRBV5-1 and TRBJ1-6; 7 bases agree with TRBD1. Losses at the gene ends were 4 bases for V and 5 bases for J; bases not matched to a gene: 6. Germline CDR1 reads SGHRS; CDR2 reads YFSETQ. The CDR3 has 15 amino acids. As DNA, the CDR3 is TGCGCCAGCAGCGGATCCGGGACAGATAATTCACCCCTCCACTTT. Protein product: CASSGSGTDNSPLHF.